The 3 T cell receptor beta chains below come from one sample, sequenced in a study of early T cells in non-severe SARS-CoV-2 infection. TCRdb ran MiXCR on the 5' RACE reads and lists one entry per CDR3 protein. The top ten hold about 1.3% of the sample, which has approximately 100,000 distinct CDR3 sequences, approximately 17% seen once. The sequenced material came from whole blood. The origin of the receptors is an adult who was a healthcare worker with PCR-confirmed SARS-CoV-2 infection or an uninfected control (not recorded which).

The CDR3 reads CASSTIGGAFPEAFF. The CDR3 bases are TGTGCCAGCAGTACGATCGGGGGGGCGTTCCCTGAAGCTTTCTTT. The V gene is TRBV28, the J gene TRBJ1-1, with a weak D call TRBD1 (6 bases). Germline V gene data show CDR1 as MDHEN and CDR2 as SYDVKM. The CDR3 length is 15 residues. Trimming stripped 5 bases from V and 6 bases from J, with 19 bases between.

J is TRBJ1-2 and V is TRBV19, with D tentatively TRBD1 (5 bases). V was cut by 5 bases and J by 5 bases, with 18 bases left in between. Looked up from germline, CDR1 is LNHDA and CDR2 is SQIVND (reference sequence). The CDR3 loop spans 15 amino acids. In nucleotides, the CDR3 is TGTGCCAGTAGTTTCCACGGGACGAAAACGTATGGCTACACCTTC. This codes for CASSFHGTKTYGYTF. Using reference TRBV19 and TRBJ1-2 for the parts outside the CDR3, the full variable domain is DGGITQSPKYLFRKEGQNVTLSCEQNLNHDAMYWYRQDPGQGLRLIYYSQIVNDFQKGDIAEGYSVSREKKESFPLTVTSAQKNPTAFYLCASSFHGTKTYGYTFGSGTRLTVV.

This rearrangement joins TRBV29-1 to TRBJ2-7, with D perhaps given as TRBD1 or TRBD2 (5 bases each). Trimming shortened V by 4 bases and J by 4 bases, and 8 bases separated the two germline ends. From germline, CDR1 is SQVTM and CDR2 ANQGSEA. The CDR3 is made up of 11 amino acids. The CDR3 DNA reads as TGCAGCGTTGCAGGGAGATACGAGCAGTACTTC. Encoded protein: CSVAGRYEQYF.